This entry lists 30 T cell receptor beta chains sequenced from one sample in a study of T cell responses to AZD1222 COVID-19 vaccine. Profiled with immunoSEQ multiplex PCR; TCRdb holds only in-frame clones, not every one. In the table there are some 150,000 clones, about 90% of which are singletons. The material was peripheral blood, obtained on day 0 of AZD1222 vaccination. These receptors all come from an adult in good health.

CDR3 in DNA: TGTGCCAGCAGCCAACAGGGGGGTAAGGAGACCCAGTACTTC. This translates into CASSQQGGKETQYF. The chain combines TRBV7-9 with TRBJ2-5; 8 bases are a match to TRBD1. This CDR3 region has 14 residues. J gave up 5 bases and V 5 bases, and 7 bases lay outside the gene matches. CDR1 is SEHNR, CDR2 FQNEAQ, per germline (reference sequence).

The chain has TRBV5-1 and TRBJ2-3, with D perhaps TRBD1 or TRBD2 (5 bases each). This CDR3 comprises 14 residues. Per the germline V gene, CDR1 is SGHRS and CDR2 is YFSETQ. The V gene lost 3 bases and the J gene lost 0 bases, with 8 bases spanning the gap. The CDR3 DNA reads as TGCGCCAGCAGCTCGTGGGGGAGCACAGATACGCAGTATTTT. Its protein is CASSSWGSTDTQYF.

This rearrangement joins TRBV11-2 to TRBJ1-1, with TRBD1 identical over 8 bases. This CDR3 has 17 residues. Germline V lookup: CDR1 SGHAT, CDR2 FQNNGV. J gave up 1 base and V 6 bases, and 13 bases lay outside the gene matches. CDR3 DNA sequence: TGTGCCAGCAGATCACAGGGGGGATTCCTTTCGAACACTGAAGCTTTCTTT. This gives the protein CASRSQGGFLSNTEAFF.

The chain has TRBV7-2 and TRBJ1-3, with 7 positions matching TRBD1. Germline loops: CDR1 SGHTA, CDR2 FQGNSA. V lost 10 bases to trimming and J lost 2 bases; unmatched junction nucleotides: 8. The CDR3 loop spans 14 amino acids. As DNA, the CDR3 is TGTGCCACCGGAGGGGGCTTCCCTGGAAACACCATATATTTT. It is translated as CATGGGFPGNTIYF.

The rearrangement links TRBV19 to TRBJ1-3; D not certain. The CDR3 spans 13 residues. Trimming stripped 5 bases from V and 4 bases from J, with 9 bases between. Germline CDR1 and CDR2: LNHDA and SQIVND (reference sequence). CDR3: CASSLRIGNTIYF. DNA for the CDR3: TGTGCCAGTAGTCTTAGGATCGGAAACACCATATATTTT.

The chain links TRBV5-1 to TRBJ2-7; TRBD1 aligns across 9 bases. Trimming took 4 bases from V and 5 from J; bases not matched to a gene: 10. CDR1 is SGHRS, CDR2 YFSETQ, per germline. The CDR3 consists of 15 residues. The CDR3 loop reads CASSAPGQGSNEQYF. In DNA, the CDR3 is TGCGCCAGCAGCGCCCCGGGACAGGGTAGCAACGAGCAGTACTTC. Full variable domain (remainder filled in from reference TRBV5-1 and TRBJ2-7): KAGVTQTPRYLIKTRGQQVTLSCSPISGHRSVSWYQQTPGQGLQFLFEYFSETQRNKGNFPGRFSGRQFSNSRSEMNVSTLELGDSALYLCASSAPGQGSNEQYFGPGTRLTVT.

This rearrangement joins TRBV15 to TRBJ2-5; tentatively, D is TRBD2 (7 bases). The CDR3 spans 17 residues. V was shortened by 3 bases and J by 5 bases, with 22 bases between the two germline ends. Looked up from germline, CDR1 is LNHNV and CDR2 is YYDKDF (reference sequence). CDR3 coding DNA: TGTGCCACCAGCAGCCCGGGGGGCACCTATTCAGGGGAGACCCAGTACTTC. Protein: CATSSPGGTYSGETQYF.

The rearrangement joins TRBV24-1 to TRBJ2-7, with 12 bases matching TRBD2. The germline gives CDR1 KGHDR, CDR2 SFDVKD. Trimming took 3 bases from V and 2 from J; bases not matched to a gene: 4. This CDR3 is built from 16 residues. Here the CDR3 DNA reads TGTGCCACCAGTGATCCCAGACTAGCGGGGGCCTACGAGCAGTACTTC. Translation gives CATSDPRLAGAYEQYF.

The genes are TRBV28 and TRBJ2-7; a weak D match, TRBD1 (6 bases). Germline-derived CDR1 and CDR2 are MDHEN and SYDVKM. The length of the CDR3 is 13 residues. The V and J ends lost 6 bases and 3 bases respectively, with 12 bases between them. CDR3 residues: CASRATGGYEQYF. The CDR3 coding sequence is TGTGCCAGCAGGGCGACAGGAGGCTACGAGCAGTACTTC.

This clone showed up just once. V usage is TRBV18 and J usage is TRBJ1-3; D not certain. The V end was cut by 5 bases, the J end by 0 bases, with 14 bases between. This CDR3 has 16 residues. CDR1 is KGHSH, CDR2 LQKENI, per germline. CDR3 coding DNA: TGTGCCAGCTCAAAACCGGGCGAGTACTCTGGAAACACCATATATTTT. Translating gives CASSKPGEYSGNTIYF.

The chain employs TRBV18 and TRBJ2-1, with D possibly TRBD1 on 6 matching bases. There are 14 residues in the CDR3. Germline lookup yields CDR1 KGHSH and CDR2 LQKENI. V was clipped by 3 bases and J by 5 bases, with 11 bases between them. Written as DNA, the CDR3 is TGTGCCAGCTCACCGACAGGCGCCGACAATGAGCAGTTCTTC. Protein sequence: CASSPTGADNEQFF.

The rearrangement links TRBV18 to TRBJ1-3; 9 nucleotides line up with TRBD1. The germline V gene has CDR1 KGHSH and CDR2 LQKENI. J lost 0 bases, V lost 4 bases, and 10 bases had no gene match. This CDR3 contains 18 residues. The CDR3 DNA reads TGTGCCAGCTCACGTTACGGACCGGGACAGGGCTCTGGAAACACCATATATTTT. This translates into CASSRYGPGQGSGNTIYF.

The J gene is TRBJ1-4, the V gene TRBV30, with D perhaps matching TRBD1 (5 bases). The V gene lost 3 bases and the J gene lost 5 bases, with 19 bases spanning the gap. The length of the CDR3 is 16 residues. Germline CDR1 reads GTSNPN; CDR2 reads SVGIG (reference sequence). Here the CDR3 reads CAWRDLGDGLNEKLFF. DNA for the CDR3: TGTGCCTGGAGAGACCTTGGGGACGGATTAAATGAAAAACTGTTTTTT.

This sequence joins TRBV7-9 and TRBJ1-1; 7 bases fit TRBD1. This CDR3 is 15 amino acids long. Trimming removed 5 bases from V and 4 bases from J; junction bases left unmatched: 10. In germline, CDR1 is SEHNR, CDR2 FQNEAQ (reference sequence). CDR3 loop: CASSATRGPGTEAFF. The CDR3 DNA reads TGTGCCAGCAGCGCAACAAGGGGGCCTGGCACTGAAGCTTTCTTT. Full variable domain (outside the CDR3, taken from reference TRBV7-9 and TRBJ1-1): DTGVSQNPRHKITKRGQNVTFRCDPISEHNRLYWYRQTLGQGPEFLTYFQNEAQLEKSRLLSDRFSAERPKGSFSTLEIQRTEQGDSAMYLCASSATRGPGTEAFFGQGTRLTVV.

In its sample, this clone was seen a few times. This CDR3 reads CASSFARQETQYF. The CDR3 DNA reads as TGTGCCAGCAGCTTTGCCAGACAAGAGACCCAGTACTTC. The chain links TRBV11-2 to TRBJ2-5; no firm D call. Per the germline V gene, CDR1 is SGHAT and CDR2 is FQNNGV. This CDR3 is built from 13 residues. Trimming took 3 bases from V and 2 from J, leaving 7 bases between them.

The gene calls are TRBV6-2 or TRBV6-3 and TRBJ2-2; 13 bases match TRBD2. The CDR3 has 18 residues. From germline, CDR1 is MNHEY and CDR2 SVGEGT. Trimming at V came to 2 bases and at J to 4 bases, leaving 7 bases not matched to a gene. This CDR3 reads CASSYVLAGGPFTGELFF. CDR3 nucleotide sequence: TGTGCCAGCAGTTACGTACTAGCGGGGGGGCCATTCACCGGGGAGCTGTTTTTT.

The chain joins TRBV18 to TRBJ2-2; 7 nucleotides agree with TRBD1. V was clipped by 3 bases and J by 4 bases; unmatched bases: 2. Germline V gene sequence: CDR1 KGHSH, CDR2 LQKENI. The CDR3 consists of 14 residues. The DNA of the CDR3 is TGTGCCAGCTCACCCGGGACAGTCACCGGGGAGCTGTTTTTT. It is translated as CASSPGTVTGELFF.

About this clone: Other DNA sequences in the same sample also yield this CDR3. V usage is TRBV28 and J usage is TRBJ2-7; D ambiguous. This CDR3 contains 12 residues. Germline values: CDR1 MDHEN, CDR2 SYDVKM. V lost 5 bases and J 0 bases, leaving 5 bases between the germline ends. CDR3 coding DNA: TGTGCCAGCAGTCTAAGCTCCTACGAGCAGTACTTC. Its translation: CASSLSSYEQYF.

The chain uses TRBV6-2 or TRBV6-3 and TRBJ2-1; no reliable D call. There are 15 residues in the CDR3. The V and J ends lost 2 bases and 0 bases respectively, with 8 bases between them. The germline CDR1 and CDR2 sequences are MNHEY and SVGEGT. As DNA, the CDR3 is TGTGCCAGCAGTTACATGGCCCCCTCCTACAATGAGCAGTTCTTC. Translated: CASSYMAPSYNEQFF.

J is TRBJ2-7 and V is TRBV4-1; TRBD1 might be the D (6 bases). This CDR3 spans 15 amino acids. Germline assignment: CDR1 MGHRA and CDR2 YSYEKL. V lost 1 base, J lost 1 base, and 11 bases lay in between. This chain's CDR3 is CASSQGTASSYEQYF. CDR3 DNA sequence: TGCGCCAGCAGCCAAGGGACAGCATCGTCCTACGAGCAGTACTTC.

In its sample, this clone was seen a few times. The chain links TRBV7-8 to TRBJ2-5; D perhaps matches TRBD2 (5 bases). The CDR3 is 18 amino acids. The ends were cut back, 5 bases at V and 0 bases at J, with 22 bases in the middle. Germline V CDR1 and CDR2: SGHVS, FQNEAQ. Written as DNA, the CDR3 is TGTGCCAGCAGCCCCTGGCGGGCCGCGACTTCCTACCAAGAGACCCAGTACTTC. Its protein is CASSPWRAATSYQETQYF. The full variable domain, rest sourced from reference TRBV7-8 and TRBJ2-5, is GAGVSQSPRYKVAKRGQDVALRCDPISGHVSLFWYQQALGQGPEFLTYFQNEAQLDKSGLPSDRFFAERPEGSVSTLKIQRTQQEDSAVYLCASSPWRAATSYQETQYFGPGTRLLVL.

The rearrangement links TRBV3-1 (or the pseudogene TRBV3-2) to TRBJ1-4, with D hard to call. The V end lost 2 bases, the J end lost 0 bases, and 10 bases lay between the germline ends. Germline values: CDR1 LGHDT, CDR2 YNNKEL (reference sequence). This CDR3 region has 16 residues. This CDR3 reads CASSQCQTTTNEKLFF. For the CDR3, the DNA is TGTGCCAGCAGCCAATGCCAGACAACAACTAATGAAAAACTGTTTTTT.

The CDR3 spells CASSPPTYEQYF. Written as DNA, the CDR3 is TGTGCCAGCTCACCACCGACCTACGAGCAGTACTTC. The chain employs TRBV18 and TRBJ2-7; D gene uncertain. The V gene's germline CDR1 is KGHSH and CDR2 LQKENI. V shed 0 bases and J shed 2 bases, with 2 bases lying between them. The CDR3 spans 12 residues.

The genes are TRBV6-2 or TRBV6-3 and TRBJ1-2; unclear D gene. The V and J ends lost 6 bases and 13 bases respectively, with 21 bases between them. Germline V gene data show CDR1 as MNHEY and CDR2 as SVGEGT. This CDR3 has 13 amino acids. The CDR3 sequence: CASSHLGDTTPTF. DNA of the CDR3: TGTGCCAGCAGCCACTTGGGAGACACTACGCCCACCTTC.

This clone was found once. As DNA, the CDR3 is TGTGCCAGCAGCCAAGAAGGCGGGTCGGGGAACGAGCAGTACTTC. This gives the protein CASSQEGGSGNEQYF. The chain joins TRBV3-1 (or the pseudogene TRBV3-2) to TRBJ2-7; D possibly corresponds to TRBD2 (5 bases). In germline, CDR1 is LGHDT, CDR2 YNNKEL (reference sequence). V shed 0 bases and J shed 5 bases, with 14 bases lying between them. CDR3 length equals 15 residues.

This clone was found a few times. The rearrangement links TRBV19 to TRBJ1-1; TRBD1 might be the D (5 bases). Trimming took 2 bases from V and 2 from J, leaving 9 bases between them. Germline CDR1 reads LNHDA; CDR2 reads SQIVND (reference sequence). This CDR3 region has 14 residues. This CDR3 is CASSILQGNTEAFF. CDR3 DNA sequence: TGTGCCAGTAGTATACTTCAGGGAAACACTGAAGCTTTCTTT.

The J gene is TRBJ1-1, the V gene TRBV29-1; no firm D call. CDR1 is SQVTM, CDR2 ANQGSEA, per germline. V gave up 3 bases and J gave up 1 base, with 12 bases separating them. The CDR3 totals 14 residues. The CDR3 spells CSVDDWLGNTEAFF. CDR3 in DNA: TGCAGCGTTGACGACTGGTTGGGGAACACTGAAGCTTTCTTT.

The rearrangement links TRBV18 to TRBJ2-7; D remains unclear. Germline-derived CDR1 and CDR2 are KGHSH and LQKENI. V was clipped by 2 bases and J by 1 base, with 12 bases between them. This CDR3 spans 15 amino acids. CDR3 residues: CASSPGPDMSYEQYF. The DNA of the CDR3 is TGTGCCAGCTCACCAGGCCCCGACATGTCCTACGAGCAGTACTTC.

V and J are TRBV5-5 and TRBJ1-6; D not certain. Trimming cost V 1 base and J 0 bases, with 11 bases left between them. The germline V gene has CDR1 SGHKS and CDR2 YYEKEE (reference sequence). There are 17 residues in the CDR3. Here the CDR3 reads CASSLSEGFSYNSPLHF. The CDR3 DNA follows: TGTGCCAGCAGCTTGTCTGAAGGCTTCTCCTATAATTCACCCCTCCACTTT.

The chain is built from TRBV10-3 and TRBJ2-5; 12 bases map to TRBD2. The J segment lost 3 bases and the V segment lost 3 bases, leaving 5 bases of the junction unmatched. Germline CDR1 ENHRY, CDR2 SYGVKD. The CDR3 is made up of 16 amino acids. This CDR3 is CAISEGTSGPKETQYF. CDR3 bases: TGTGCCATCAGTGAAGGGACTAGCGGGCCAAAAGAGACCCAGTACTTC.